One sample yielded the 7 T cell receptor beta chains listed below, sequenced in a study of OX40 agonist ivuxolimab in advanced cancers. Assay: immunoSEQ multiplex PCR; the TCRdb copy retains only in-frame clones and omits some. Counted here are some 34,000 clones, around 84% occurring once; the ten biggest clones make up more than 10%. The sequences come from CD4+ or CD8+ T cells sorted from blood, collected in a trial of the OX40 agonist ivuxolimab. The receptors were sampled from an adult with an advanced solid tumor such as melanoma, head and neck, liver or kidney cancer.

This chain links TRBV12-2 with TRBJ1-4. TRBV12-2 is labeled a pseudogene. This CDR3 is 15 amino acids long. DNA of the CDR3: TGTGCAAGTCGCCAACCGATGCGTGTTAGGGAAAAACTGTTTTTT. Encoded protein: CASRQPMRVREKLFF.

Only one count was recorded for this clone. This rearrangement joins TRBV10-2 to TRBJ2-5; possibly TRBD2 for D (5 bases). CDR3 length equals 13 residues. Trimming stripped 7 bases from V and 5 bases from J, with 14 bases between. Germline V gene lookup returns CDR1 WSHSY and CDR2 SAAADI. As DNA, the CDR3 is TGCGCCAGCACTGACGTACCGGGGGAGACCCAGTACTTC. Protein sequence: CASTDVPGETQYF.

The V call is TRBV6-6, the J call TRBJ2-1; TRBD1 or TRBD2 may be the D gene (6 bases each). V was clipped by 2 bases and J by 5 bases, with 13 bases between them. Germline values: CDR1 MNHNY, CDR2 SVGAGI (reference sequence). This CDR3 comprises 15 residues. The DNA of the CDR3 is TGTGCCAGCAGTTACCCTACGGGGGCGAACAATGAGCAGTTCTTC. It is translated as CASSYPTGANNEQFF.

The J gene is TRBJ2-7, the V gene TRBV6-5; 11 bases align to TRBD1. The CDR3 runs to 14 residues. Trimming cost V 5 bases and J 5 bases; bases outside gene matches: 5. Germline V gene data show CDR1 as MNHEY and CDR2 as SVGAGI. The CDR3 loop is CASSNRDRGNEQYF. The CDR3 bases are TGTGCCAGCAGTAACCGGGACAGGGGGAACGAGCAGTACTTC.

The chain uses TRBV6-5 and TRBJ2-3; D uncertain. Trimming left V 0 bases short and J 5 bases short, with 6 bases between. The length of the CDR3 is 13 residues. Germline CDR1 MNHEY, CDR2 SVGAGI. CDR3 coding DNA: TGTGCCAGCAGTTACTCCACTGGAGATACGCAGTATTTT. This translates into CASSYSTGDTQYF.

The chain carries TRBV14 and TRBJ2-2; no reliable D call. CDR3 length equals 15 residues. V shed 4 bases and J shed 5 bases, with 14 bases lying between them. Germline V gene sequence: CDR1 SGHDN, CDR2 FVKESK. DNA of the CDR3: TGTGCCAGCAGCCCTTATGCAGCCGTAACCGGGGAGCTGTTTTTT. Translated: CASSPYAAVTGELFF. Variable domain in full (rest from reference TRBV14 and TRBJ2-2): EAGVTQFPSHSVIEKGQTVTLRCDPISGHDNLYWYRRVMGKEIKFLLHFVKESKQDESGMPNNRFLAERTGGTYSTLKVQPAELEDSGVYFCASSPYAAVTGELFFGEGSRLTVL.

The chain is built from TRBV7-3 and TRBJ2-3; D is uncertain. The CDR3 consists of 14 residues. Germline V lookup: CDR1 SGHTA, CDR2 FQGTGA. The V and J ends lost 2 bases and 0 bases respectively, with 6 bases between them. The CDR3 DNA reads TGTGCCAGCAGCTTATGGCCTAGCACAGATACGCAGTATTTT. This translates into CASSLWPSTDTQYF.